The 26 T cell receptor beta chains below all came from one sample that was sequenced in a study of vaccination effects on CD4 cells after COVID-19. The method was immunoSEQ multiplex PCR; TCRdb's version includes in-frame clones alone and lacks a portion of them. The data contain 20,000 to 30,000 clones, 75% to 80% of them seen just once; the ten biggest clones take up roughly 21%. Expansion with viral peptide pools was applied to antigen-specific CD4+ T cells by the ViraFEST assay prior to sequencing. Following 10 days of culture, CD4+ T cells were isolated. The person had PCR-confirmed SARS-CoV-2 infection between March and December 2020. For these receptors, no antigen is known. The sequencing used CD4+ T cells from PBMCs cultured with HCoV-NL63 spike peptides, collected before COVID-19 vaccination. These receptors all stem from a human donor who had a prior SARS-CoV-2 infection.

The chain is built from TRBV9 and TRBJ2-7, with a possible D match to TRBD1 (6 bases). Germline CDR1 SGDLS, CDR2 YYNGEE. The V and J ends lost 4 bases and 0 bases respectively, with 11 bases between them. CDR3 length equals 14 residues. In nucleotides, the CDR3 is TGTGCCAGCAGCTTCCGGGACAACTCCTACGAGCAGTACTTC. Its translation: CASSFRDNSYEQYF.

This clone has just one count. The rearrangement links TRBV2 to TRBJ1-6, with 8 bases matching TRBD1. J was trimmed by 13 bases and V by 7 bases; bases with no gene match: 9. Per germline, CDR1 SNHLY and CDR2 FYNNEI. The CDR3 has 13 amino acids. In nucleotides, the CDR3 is TGTGCCAGCAACAGACAGGGGACGCTTCCCCTCCACTTT. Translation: CASNRQGTLPLHF.

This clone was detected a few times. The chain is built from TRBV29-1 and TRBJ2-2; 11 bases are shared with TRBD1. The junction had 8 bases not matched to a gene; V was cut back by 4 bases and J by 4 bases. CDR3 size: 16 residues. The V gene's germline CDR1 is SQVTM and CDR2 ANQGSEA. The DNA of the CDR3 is TGCAGCGTTGCAAATTCCGGGACAGGGGGCACCGGGGAGCTGTTTTTT. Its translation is CSVANSGTGGTGELFF.

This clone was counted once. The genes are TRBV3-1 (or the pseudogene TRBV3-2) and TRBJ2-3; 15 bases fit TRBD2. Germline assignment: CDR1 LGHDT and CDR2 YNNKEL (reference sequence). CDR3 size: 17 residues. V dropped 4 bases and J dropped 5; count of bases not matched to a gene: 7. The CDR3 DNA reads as TGTGCCAGCAGCCGCTGGACTAGCGGGGGGGCCCAAGATACGCAGTATTTT. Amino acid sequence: CASSRWTSGGAQDTQYF.

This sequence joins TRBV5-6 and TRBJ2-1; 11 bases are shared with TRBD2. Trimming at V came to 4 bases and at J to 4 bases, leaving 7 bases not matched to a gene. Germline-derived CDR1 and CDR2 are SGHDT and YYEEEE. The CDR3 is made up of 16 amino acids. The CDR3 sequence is CASSPAGTSGYNEQFF. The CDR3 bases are TGTGCCAGCAGCCCCGCCGGGACTAGCGGATACAATGAGCAGTTCTTC.

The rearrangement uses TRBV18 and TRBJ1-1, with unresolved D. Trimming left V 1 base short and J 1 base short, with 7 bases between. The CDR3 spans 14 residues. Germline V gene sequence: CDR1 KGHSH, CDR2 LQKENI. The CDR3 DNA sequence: TGTGCCAGCTCACCACAGATAACGAACACTGAAGCTTTCTTT. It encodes CASSPQITNTEAFF.

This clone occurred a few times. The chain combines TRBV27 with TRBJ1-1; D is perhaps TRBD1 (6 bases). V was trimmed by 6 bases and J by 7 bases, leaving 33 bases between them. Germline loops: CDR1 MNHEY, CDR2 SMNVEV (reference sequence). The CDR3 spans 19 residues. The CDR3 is CASSRSTYDGQPAFGEAFF. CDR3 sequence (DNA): TGTGCCAGCAGCCGATCCACCTACGACGGACAGCCCGCCTTTGGTGAAGCTTTCTTT.

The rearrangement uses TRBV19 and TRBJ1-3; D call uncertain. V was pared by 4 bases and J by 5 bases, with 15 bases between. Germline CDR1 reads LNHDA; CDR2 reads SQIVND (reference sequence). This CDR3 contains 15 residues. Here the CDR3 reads CASSTHLPSRNTIYF. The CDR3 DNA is TGTGCCAGTAGTACCCACCTACCCAGTCGAAACACCATATATTTT.

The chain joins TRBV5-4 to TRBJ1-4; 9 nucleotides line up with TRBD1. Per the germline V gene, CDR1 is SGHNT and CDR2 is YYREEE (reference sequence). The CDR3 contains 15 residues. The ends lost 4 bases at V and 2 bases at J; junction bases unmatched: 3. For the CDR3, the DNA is TGTGCCAGCAGCGCGACAGGGGGGACTAATGAAAAACTGTTTTTT. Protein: CASSATGGTNEKLFF.

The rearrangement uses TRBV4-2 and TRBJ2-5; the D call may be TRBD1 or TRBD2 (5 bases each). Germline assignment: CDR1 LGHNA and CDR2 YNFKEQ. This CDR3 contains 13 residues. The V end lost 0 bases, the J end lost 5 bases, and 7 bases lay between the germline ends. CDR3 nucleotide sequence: TGTGCCAGCAGCCAAGATTGGGACGAGACCCAGTACTTC. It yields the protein CASSQDWDETQYF.

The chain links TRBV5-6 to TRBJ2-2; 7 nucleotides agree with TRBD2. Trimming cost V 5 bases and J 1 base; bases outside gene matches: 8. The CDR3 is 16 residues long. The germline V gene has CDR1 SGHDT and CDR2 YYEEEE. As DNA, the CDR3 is TGTGCCAGCAGACAGACCGGGACTAAGAACACCGGGGAGCTGTTTTTT. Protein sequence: CASRQTGTKNTGELFF.

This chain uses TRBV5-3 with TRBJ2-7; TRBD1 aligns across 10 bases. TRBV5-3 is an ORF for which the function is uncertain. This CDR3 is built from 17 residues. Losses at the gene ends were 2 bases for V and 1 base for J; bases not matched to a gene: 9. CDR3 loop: CARSLRDRGGISYEQYF. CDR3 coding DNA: TGTGCCAGAAGCTTAAGGGACAGGGGTGGGATATCCTACGAGCAGTACTTC.

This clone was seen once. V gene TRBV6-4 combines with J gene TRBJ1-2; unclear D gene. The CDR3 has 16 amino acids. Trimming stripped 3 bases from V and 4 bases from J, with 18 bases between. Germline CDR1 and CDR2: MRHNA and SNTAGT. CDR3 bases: TGTGCCAGCAGTGAAGTGGCAGCTCAGTCCCTCTATGGCTACACCTTC. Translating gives CASSEVAAQSLYGYTF.

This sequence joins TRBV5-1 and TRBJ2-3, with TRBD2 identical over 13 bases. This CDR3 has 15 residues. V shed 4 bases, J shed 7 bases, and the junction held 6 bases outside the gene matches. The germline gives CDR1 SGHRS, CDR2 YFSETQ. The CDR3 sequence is CASSVTSGRANTQYF. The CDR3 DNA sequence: TGCGCCAGCAGCGTTACTAGCGGGAGGGCAAATACGCAGTATTTT.

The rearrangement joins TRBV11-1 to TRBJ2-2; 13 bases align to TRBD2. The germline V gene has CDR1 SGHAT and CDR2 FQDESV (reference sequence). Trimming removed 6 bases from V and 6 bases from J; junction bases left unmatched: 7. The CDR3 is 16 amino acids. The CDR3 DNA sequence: TGTGCCAGCAGTCGAACTAGCGGGAGGGCCGCCGGGGAGCTGTTTTTT. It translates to CASSRTSGRAAGELFF.

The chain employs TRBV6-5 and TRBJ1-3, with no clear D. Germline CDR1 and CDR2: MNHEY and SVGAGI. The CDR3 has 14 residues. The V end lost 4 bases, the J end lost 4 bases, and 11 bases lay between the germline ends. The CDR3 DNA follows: TGTGCCAGCAGTTTTTTAGGGAGCGGAAACACCATATATTTT. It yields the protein CASSFLGSGNTIYF.

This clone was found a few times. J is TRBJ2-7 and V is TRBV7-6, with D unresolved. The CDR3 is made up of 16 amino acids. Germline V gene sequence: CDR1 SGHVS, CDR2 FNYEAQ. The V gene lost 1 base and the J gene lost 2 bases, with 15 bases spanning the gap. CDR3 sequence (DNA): TGTGCCAGCAGCTTAGGGTCAACGGGCACCACCTACGAGCAGTACTTC. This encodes CASSLGSTGTTYEQYF. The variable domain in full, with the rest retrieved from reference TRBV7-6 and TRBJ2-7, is GAGVSQSPRYKVTKRGQDVALRCDPISGHVSLYWYRQALGQGPEFLTYFNYEAQQDKSGLPNDRFSAERPEGSISTLTIQRTEQRDSAMYRCASSLGSTGTTYEQYFGPGTRLTVT.

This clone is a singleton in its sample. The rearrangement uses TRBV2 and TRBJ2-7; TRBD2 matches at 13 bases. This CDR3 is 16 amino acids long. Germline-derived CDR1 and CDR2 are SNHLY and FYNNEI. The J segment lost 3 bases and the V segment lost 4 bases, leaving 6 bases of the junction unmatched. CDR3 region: CASSGRLAGGFYEQYF. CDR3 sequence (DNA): TGTGCCAGCAGTGGACGACTAGCGGGAGGATTCTACGAGCAGTACTTC.

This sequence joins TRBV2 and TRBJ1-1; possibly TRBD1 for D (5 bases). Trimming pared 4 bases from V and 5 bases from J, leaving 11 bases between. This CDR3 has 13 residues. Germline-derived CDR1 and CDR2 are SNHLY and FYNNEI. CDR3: CASSVEGQTEAFF. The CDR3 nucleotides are TGTGCCAGCAGTGTGGAGGGGCAAACTGAAGCTTTCTTT.

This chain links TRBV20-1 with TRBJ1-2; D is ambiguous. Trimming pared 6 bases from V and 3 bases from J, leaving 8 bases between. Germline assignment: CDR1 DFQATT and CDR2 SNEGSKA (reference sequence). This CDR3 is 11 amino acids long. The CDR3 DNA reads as TGCAGTGCATCGGACTACTATGGCTACACCTTC. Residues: CSASDYYGYTF.

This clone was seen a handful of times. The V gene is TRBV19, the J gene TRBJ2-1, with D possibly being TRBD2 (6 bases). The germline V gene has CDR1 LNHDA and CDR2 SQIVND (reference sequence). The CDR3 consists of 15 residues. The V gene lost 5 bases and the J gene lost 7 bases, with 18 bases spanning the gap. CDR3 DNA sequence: TGTGCCAGTAGTCCCCCAGCGGGTTTCCTTAATGAGCAGTTCTTC. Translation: CASSPPAGFLNEQFF.

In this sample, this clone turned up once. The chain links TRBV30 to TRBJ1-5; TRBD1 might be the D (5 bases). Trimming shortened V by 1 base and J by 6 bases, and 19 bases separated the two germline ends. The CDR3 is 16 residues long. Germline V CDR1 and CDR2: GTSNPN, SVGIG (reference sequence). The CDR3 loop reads CAWSALLQAGGQPQHF. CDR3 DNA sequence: TGTGCCTGGAGTGCCCTGTTGCAGGCTGGGGGTCAGCCCCAGCATTTT.

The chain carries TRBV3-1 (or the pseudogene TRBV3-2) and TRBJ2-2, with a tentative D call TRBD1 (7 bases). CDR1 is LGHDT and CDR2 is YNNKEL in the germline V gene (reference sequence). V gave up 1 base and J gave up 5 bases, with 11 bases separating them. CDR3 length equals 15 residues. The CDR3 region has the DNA TGTGCCAGCAGCCAAGTTCCAGGGGGGACCGGGGAGCTGTTTTTT. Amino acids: CASSQVPGGTGELFF.

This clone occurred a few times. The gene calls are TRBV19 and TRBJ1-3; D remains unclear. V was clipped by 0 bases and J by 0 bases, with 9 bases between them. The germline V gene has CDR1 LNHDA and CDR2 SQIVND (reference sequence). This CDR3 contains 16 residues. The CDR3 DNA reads TGTGCCAGTAGTATAGAGAGGGCGTACTCTGGAAACACCATATATTTT. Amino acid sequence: CASSIERAYSGNTIYF.

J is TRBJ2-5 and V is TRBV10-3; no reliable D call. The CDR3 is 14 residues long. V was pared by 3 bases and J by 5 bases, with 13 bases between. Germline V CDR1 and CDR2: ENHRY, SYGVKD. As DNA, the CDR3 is TGTGCCATCAGTGACCCGGCTATTAGGGAGACCCAGTACTTC. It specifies CAISDPAIRETQYF.

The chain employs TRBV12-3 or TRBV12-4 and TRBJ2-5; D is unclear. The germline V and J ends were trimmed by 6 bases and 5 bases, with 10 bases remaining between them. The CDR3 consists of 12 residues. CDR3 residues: CASSQTEETQYF. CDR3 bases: TGTGCCAGCAGCCAAACCGAGGAGACCCAGTACTTC.